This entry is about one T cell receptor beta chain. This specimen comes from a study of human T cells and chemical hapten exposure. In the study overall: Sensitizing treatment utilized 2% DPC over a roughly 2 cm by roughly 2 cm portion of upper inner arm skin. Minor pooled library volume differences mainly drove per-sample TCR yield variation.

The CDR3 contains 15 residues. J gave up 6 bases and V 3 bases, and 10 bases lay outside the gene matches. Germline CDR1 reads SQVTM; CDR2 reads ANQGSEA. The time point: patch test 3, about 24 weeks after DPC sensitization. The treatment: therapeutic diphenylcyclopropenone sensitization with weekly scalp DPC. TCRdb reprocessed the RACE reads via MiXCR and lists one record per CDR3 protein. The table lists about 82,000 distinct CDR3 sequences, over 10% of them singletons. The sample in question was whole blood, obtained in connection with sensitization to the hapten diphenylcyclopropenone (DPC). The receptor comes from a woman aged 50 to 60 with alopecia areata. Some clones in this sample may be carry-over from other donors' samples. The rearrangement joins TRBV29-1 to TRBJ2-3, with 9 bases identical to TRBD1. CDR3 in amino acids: CSVDHRGRRSDTQYF. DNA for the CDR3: TGCAGCGTTGACCACAGGGGGCGCAGGTCGGATACGCAGTATTTT.